The clone carrying this TCR beta chain showed up many times. The antigen remains undetermined. This CDR3 spans 15 amino acids. The trim removed 3 bases at V and 3 bases at J, leaving 5 bases unmatched. This entry is derived from a study of T-cell reconstitution after alpha-beta-depleted transplantation in children. Broader study findings: Expanded clones from the graft, numbering several hundred, reportedly supplied alpha-beta T cells about two months after transplant. Certain patients had high TCRbeta diversity at day 60, and it came from recipient T cells and thymic progenitors that survived. From newly produced T cells came most of the T-cell counts and diversity one year after transplant.

Unique molecular identifiers were built into the TCRbeta library. TCRdb redid the calling of the PCR reads with MiXCR, one entry per CDR3 protein. Among 600,000 to 800,000 distinct CDR3 sequences, about 12% were seen once, and the ten largest hold 0.79%. Sequences were derived from PBMCs, sampled before TCRalphabeta/CD19-depleted stem cell transplant. The sequence was collected from a girl aged 2 to 10 with congenital amegakaryocytic thrombocytopenia, due to receive a stem cell transplant. The chain has TRBV12-3 or TRBV12-4 and TRBJ2-1; 7 bases agree with TRBD1. This CDR3 reads CASSLETGLYNEQFF. As DNA, the CDR3 is TGTGCCAGCAGTTTGGAGACAGGGCTCTACAATGAGCAGTTCTTC.